The 11 T cell receptor beta chains below all came from one sample that was sequenced in a study of T cells in Graves' hyperthyroidism and ophthalmopathy. Researchers took RNA transcripts and amplified the TCR beta CDR3 regions from them. HTBI primers were used for first-round RT-PCR of the TCR CDR3. TCRdb re-called the multiplex PCR reads through MiXCR, storing one row per CDR3 protein. The sample yields about 480,000 distinct CDR3 sequences, approximately 15% seen once. Sequencing was performed on blood. Receptors were obtained from a woman between 18 and 29 years old with Graves' hyperthyroidism.

There are many counts of this clonotype. The V gene is TRBV6-1, the J gene TRBJ1-2; D gene ambiguous. CDR1 is MNHNS and CDR2 is SASEGT in the germline V gene. The CDR3 runs to 12 residues. With 6 bases removed from V and 6 bases from J, the gap between germline ends came to 11 bases. The CDR3: CASSRDLNGYTF. The CDR3, as DNA: TGTGCCAGCAGCCGCGACCTGAATGGCTACACCTTC.

This clonotype was recorded many times. The chain couples TRBV5-5 to TRBJ1-1; a possible D gene is TRBD1 (6 bases). The CDR3 has 14 residues. Deletions cut 2 bases from V and 1 base from J, with 9 bases between. Germline values: CDR1 SGHKS, CDR2 YYEKEE (reference sequence). CDR3 in amino acids: CASSFHRANTEAFF. CDR3 coding DNA: TGTGCCAGCAGCTTTCACAGGGCGAACACTGAAGCTTTCTTT.

On this clonotype: A much larger clone is a single base away; this may be a read error. The chain joins TRBV7-3 to TRBJ2-1; 14 bases are shared with TRBD2. This CDR3 contains 16 residues. V shed 5 bases, J shed 8 bases, and the junction held 8 bases outside the gene matches. Germline V lookup: CDR1 SGHTA, CDR2 FQGTGA. The CDR3 here is CASSHPGLAGDDEQFF. The CDR3 DNA is TGTGCCAGCAGCCACCCGGGACTAGCGGGAGACGATGAGCAGTTCTTC.

This clonotype was counted at least ten times. The CDR3: CSARELAGGKYEQYF. CDR3 DNA sequence: TGCAGTGCTAGAGAGCTAGCGGGGGGGAAGTACGAGCAGTACTTC. The rearrangement uses TRBV20-1 and TRBJ2-7; 12 bases fit TRBD2. Germline assignment: CDR1 DFQATT and CDR2 SNEGSKA (reference sequence). With V trimmed by 0 bases and J by 4 bases, 4 bases remained unmatched. This CDR3 has 15 residues.

This clonotype has more than one count but fewer than ten. Just one base apart from a much larger clone, this may be a read error. The genes are TRBV2 and TRBJ1-4, with D possibly being TRBD1 (5 bases). The V end was cut by 9 bases, the J end by 5 bases, with 19 bases between. The germline CDR1 and CDR2 sequences are SNHLY and FYNNEI. The CDR3 consists of 15 residues. The CDR3 DNA reads as TGTGCCAGTTCATTAAGGGACCGCGGAAATGAAAAACTGTTTTTT. Its translation: CASSLRDRGNEKLFF.

This clonotype was picked up many times. This chain connects TRBV12-3 or TRBV12-4 to TRBJ2-3; the D gene is possibly TRBD2 (6 bases). The V end was cut by 2 bases, the J end by 0 bases, with 12 bases between. CDR3 length equals 16 residues. The chain's CDR3 is CASSLPSATSTDTQYF. The CDR3 nucleotides are TGTGCCAGCAGTTTACCTAGCGCTACTAGCACAGATACGCAGTATTTT.

In this sample, this clonotype turned up a few times. The J gene is TRBJ2-2, the V gene TRBV6-1; 8 bases fit TRBD2. The germline gives CDR1 MNHNS, CDR2 SASEGT. Trimming at V came to 6 bases and at J to 5 bases, leaving 11 bases not matched to a gene. The CDR3 contains 16 residues. The CDR3 nucleotides read TGTGCCAGCAGCCCCCCGAGCGGGAGAGGGACCGGGGAGCTGTTTTTT. Its translation is CASSPPSGRGTGELFF.

This chain connects TRBV19 to TRBJ1-1; D ambiguous. V lost 2 bases and J 1 base, leaving 8 bases between the germline ends. The CDR3 has 14 residues. Germline assignment: CDR1 LNHDA and CDR2 SQIVND (reference sequence). The CDR3 sequence: CASSIWTGNTEAFF. The CDR3 DNA is TGTGCCAGTAGTATATGGACGGGGAACACTGAAGCTTTCTTT.

This clonotype has more than one count but fewer than ten. The chain carries TRBV7-6 and TRBJ2-1; D is ambiguous. This CDR3 is 13 amino acids long. From germline, CDR1 is SGHVS and CDR2 FNYEAQ. Trimming took 3 bases from V and 5 from J, leaving 8 bases between them. The CDR3 DNA is TGTGCCAGCAGCTTGGACGTTAACAATGAGCAGTTCTTC. As protein: CASSLDVNNEQFF.

This clonotype was recorded many times. The chain joins TRBV9 to TRBJ2-1; D is unresolved. Trimming took off 3 bases at V and 5 bases at J, with 6 bases between the two ends. Germline V gives CDR1 SGDLS, CDR2 YYNGEE. The CDR3 covers 12 residues. The CDR3 region is CASSGYNNEQFF. In nucleotides, the CDR3 is TGTGCCAGCAGCGGATACAACAATGAGCAGTTCTTC.

This clonotype was seen repeatedly, ten times or more. The rearrangement joins TRBV28 to TRBJ2-7; 8 positions agree with TRBD1. Germline-derived CDR1 and CDR2 are MDHEN and SYDVKM. The trim removed 5 bases at V and 5 bases at J, leaving 5 bases unmatched. The CDR3 is 13 residues long. CDR3 protein: CASSLTGVHEQYV. The CDR3 DNA follows: TGTGCCAGCAGTCTGACAGGGGTCCACGAGCAGTACGTC.